This T cell receptor (beta chain) comes out of a study of metastatic and nonmetastatic thyroid tumors. Across the whole study: Malignant thyroid and benign thyroid patients provided blood and tumor or nodule tissue whose repertoires were compared. Findings and caveats of the study: Malignant tumors reportedly showed significantly higher TCR beta diversity than benign nodules in both blood and tumor.

This clone showed up just a few times. Its antigen is unknown. Germline assignment: CDR1 MNHGY and CDR2 SVAAGI. CDR3 size: 14 residues. V was trimmed by 7 bases and J by 2 bases, leaving 14 bases between them. Authors' methods: What underpinned the distant-metastasis classifier for papillary thyroid cancer was the set of CDR3 differences across clinicopathological groups. TCRdb re-clonotyped the PCR reads via MiXCR. These V and J calls originate from TCRdb's pipeline instead of the authors' own analysis. The sample has 30,000 to 40,000 clones; roughly a sixth are singletons. All patients were untreated before thyroid surgery.

Sequencing was carried out using blood. The receptor's source is a male donor with papillary thyroid cancer or a benign thyroid nodule (not recorded which). Some clones in this sample may be carry-over from other donors' samples. J is TRBJ1-1 and V is TRBV6-9; D is undetermined. The CDR3 is CASILGGRNTEAFF. DNA of the CDR3: TGTGCCAGCATCCTCGGCGGACGTAACACTGAAGCTTTCTTT.